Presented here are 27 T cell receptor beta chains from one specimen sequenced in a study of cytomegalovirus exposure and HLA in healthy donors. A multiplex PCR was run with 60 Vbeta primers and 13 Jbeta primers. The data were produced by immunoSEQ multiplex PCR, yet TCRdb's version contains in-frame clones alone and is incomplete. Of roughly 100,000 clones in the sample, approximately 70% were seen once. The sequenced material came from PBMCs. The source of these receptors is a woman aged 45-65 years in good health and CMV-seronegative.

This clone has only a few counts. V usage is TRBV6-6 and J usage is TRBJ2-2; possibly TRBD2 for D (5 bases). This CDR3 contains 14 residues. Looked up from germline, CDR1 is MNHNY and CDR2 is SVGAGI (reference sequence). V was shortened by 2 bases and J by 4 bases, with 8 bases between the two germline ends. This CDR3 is CASSYGRGTGELFF. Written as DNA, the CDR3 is TGTGCCAGCAGTTACGGACGGGGCACCGGGGAGCTGTTTTTT.

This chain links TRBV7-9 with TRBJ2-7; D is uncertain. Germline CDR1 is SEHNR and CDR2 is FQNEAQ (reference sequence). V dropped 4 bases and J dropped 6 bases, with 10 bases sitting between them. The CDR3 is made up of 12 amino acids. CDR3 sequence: CASSSDMFEQYF. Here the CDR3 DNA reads TGTGCCAGCAGCTCAGACATGTTCGAGCAGTACTTC.

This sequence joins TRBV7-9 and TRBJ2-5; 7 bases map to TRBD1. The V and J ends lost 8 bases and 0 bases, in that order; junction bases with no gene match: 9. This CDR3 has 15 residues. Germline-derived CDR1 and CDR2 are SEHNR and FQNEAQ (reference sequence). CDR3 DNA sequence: TGTGCCAGCGGAAACACAGGGGTTAACCAAGAGACCCAGTACTTC. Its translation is CASGNTGVNQETQYF.

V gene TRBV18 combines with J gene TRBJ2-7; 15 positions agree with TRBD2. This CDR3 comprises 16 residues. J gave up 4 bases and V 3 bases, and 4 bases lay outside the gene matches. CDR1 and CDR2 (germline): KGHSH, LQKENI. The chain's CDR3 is CASSPLGTSGRYEQYF. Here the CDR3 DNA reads TGTGCCAGCTCACCGCTCGGGACTAGCGGGAGGTACGAGCAGTACTTC.

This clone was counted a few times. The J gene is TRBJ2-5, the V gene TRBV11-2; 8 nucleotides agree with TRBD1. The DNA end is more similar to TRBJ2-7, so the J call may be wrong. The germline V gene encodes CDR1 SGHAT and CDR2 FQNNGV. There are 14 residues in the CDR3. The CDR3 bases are TGTGCCAGCAGCTTAGCCCAGGGGGCACACGAGCAGTACTTC. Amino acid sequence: CASSLAQGAHEQYF.

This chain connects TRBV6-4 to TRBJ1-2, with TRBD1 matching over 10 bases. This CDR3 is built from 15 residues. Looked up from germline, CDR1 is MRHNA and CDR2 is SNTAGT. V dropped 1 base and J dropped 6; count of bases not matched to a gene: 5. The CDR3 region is CASSDYGQGGNGYTF. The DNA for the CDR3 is TGTGCCAGCAGTGACTACGGACAGGGGGGTAATGGCTACACCTTC.

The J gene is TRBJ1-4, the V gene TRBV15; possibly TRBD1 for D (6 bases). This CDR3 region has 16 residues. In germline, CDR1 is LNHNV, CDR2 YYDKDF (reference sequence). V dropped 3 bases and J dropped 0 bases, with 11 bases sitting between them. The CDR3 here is CATSRDTGTTNEKLFF. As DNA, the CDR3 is TGTGCCACCAGCAGGGATACAGGGACAACTAATGAAAAACTGTTTTTT.

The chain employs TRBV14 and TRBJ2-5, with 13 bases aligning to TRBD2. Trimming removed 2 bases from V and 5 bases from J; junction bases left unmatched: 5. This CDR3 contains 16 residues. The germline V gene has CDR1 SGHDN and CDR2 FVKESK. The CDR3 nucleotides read TGTGCCAGCAGCCAACCCTGGACTAGCGGGGGTGAGACCCAGTACTTC. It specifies CASSQPWTSGGETQYF.

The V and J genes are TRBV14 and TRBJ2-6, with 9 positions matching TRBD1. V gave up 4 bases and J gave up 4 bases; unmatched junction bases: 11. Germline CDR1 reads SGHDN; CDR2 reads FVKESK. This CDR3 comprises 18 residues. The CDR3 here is CASSPSGQGFSGANVLTF. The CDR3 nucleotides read TGTGCCAGCAGCCCCTCGGGACAGGGCTTTTCCGGGGCCAACGTCCTGACTTTC.

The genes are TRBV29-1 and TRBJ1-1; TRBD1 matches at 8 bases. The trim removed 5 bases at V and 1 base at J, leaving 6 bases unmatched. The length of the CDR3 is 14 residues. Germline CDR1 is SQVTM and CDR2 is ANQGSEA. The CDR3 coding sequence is TGCAGCGTTTCGGTACAGGGGGAGAACACTGAAGCTTTCTTT. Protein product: CSVSVQGENTEAFF.

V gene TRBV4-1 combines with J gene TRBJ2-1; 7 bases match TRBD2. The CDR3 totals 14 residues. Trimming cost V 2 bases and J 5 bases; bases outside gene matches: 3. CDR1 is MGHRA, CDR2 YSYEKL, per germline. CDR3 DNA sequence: TGCGCCAGCAGCCAACCCGGGAGGAACAATGAGCAGTTCTTC. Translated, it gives CASSQPGRNNEQFF.

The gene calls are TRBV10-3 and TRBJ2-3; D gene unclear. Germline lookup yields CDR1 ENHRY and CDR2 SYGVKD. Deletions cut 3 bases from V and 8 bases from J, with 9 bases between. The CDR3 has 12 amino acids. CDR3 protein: CAISEPISTQYF. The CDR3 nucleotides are TGTGCCATCAGTGAACCAATTAGTACGCAGTATTTT.

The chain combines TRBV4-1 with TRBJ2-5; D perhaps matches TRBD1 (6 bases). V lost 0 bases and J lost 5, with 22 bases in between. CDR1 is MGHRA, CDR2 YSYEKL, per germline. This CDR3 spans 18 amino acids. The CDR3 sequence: CASSQDKWGPNDSETQYF. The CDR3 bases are TGCGCCAGCAGCCAAGATAAATGGGGGCCTAACGACTCGGAGACCCAGTACTTC.

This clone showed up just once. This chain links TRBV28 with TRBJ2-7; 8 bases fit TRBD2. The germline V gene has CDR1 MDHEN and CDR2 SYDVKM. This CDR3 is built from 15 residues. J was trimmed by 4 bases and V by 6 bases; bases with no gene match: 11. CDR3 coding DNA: TGTGCCAGCAGCCCCGGGGGGGCAAGTTTTTACGAGCAGTACTTC. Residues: CASSPGGASFYEQYF. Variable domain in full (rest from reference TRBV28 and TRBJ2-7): DVKVTQSSRYLVKRTGEKVFLECVQDMDHENMFWYRQDPGLGLRLIYFSYDVKMKEKGDIPEGYSVSREKKERFSLILESASTNQTSMYLCASSPGGASFYEQYFGPGTRLTVT.

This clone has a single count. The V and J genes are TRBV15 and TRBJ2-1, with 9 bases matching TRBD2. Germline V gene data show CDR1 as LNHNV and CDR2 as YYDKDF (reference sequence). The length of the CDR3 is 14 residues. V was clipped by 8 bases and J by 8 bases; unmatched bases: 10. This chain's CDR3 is CATGPSGIIYEQFF. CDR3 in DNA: TGTGCCACCGGACCTAGCGGGATTATCTATGAGCAGTTCTTC.

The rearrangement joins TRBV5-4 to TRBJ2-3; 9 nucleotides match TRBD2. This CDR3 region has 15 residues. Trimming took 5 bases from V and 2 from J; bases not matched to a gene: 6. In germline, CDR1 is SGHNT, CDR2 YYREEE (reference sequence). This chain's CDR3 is CASRSSGALTDTQYF. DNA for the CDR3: TGTGCCAGCAGATCTAGCGGGGCCCTCACAGATACGCAGTATTTT. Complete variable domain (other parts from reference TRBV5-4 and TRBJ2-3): ETGVTQSPTHLIKTRGQQVTLRCSSQSGHNTVSWYQQALGQGPQFIFQYYREEENGRGNFPPRFSGLQFPNYSSELNVNALELDDSALYLCASRSSGALTDTQYFGPGTRLTVL.

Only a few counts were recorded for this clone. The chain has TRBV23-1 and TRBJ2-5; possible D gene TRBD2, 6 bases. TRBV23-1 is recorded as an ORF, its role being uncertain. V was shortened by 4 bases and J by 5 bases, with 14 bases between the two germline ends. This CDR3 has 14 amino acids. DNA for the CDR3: TGCGCCAGCAGTCCCCCCTGGGGGGAGGAGACCCAGTACTTC. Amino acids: CASSPPWGEETQYF.

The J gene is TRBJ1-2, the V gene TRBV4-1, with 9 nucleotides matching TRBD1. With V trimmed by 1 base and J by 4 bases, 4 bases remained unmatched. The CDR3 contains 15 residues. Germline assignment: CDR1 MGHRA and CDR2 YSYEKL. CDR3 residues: CASSQARTGVYGYTF. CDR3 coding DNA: TGCGCCAGCAGCCAAGCACGGACAGGGGTCTATGGCTACACCTTC.

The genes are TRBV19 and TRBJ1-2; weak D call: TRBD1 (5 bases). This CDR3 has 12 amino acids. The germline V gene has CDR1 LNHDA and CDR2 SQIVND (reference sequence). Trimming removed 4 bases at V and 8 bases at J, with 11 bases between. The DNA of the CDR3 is TGTGCCAGTAGTAGTCAGGGATCCGGCTACACCTTC. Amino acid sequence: CASSSQGSGYTF.

The CDR3 is CAWSTGDENIQYF. The CDR3, as DNA: TGTGCCTGGAGTACAGGGGACGAAAACATTCAGTACTTC. The V gene is TRBV30, the J gene TRBJ2-4, with 7 nucleotides matching TRBD1. The CDR3 extends over 13 amino acids. V shed 2 bases and J 5 bases; nucleotides not matched to a gene: 3. The V gene's germline CDR1 is GTSNPN and CDR2 SVGIG (reference sequence).

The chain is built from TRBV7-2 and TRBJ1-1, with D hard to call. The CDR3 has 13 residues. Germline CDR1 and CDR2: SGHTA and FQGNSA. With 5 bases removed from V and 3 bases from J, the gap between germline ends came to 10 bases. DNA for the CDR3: TGTGCCAGCAGCGCCTACAGATACACTGAAGCTTTCTTT. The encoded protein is CASSAYRYTEAFF. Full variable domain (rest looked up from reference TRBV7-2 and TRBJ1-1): GAGVSQSPSNKVTEKGKDVELRCDPISGHTALYWYRQSLGQGLEFLIYFQGNSAPDKSGLPSDRFSAERTGGSVSTLTIQRTQQEDSAVYLCASSAYRYTEAFFGQGTRLTVV.

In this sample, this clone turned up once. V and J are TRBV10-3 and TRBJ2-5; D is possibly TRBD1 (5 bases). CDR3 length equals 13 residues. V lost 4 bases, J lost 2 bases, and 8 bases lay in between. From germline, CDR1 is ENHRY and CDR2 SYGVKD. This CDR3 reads CAISVGHQETQYF. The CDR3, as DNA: TGTGCCATCAGTGTTGGACATCAAGAGACCCAGTACTTC.

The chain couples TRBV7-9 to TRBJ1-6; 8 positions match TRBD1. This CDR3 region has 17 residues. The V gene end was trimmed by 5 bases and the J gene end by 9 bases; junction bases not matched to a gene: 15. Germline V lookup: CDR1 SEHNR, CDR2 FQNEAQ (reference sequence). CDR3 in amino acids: CASSPVLGTGLRSPLHF. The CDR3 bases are TGTGCCAGCAGCCCTGTATTGGGGACAGGACTGCGTTCACCCCTCCACTTT.

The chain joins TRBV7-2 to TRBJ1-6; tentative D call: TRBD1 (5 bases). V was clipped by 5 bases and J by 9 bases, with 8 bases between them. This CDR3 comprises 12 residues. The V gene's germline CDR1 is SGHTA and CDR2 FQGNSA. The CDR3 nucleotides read TGTGCCAGCAGCACCAGGGTTTCACCCCTCCACTTT. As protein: CASSTRVSPLHF.

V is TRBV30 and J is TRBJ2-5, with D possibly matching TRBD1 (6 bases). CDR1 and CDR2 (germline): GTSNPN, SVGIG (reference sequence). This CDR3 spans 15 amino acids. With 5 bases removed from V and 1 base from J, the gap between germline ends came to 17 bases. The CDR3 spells CAWGRGGSFQETQYF. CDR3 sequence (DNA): TGTGCCTGGGGTAGAGGGGGTAGCTTCCAAGAGACCCAGTACTTC.

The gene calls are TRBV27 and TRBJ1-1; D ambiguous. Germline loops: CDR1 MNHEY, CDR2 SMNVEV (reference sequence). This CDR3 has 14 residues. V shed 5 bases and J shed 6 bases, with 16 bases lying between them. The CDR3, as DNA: TGTGCCAGCAGTCCTCGAACCAGTAGCGCTGAAGCTTTCTTT. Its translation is CASSPRTSSAEAFF.

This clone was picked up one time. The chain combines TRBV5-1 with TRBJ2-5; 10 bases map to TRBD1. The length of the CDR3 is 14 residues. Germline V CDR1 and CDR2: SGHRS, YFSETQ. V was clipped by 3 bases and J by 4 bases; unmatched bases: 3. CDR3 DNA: TGCGCCAGCAGCTCAGACAGGGGGCCAGAGACCCAGTACTTC. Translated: CASSSDRGPETQYF.